Reported below is one TCR beta chain. This sample was taken from a study of blood T cell repertoires in COVID-19. About the study: PBMCs, B-cell-depleted T cells, or T cells provided the cDNA or gDNA that made up the material.

Only in-frame clones appear in the TCRdb table, and some are missing; sequencing was by immunoSEQ multiplex PCR. The table includes roughly 250,000 clones, 83% detected once. The germline gives CDR1 SNHLY, CDR2 FYNNEI. J lost 4 bases, V lost 5 bases, and 11 bases had no gene match. The length of the CDR3 is 17 residues. The clonotype was recovered from a woman in her forties or fifties with acute or convalescent COVID-19. The chain joins TRBV2 to TRBJ1-5, with 10 bases lining up with TRBD1. The sample taken for sequencing was peripheral blood. CDR3 loop: CASSLYLTGGGNQPQHF. The CDR3, as DNA: TGTGCCAGCAGTCTTTACTTGACAGGGGGCGGGAATCAGCCCCAGCATTTT.